One T cell receptor (beta chain) is described in this entry. No antigen is known for it. The sample is drawn from a study of PD-1 blockade in classical Hodgkin lymphoma. Study overall: Patients in the cohort were put on intravenous nivolumab, 3 mg/kg every 2 weeks.

The germline gives CDR1 SEHNR, CDR2 FQNEAQ (reference sequence). The CDR3 is 15 amino acids. V was clipped by 5 bases and J by 5 bases; unmatched bases: 10. The protocol was immunoSEQ multiplex PCR, while the TCRdb copy is restricted to in-frame clones and leaves out a portion. Seen here are just under 30,000 clones, about 85% observed once, and the top ten hold 2.4%. Findings and limits, study-wide: TCR diversity at baseline was reported to be reduced in newly diagnosed patients relative to healthy donors. By C4D1, CD4+ diversity increased significantly, especially in complete responders.

Every one of the patients relapsed after autologous stem cell transplantation (brentuximab vedotin exposure was variable). Purification of CD4+ T cells from thawed PBMCs was achieved by magnetic negative selection. This TCR was sampled from a human donor with classical Hodgkin lymphoma. The chain is built from TRBV7-9 and TRBJ1-1; 8 nucleotides align to TRBD1. The starting material was CD4+ T cells from blood, obtained at baseline. CDR3 amino acids: CASSLGQGPVTEAFF. DNA for the CDR3: TGTGCCAGCAGCCTAGGACAGGGTCCTGTAACTGAAGCTTTCTTT.